Sequencing of this TCR beta chain was carried out in a study of blood T cell repertoires in COVID-19. Study overall: T cells, B-cell-depleted T cells, or PBMCs provided the cDNA or gDNA that served as material.

Germline assignment: CDR1 MNHEY and CDR2 SMNVEV (reference sequence). This CDR3 has 16 residues. Trimming took off 3 bases at V and 0 bases at J, with 12 bases between the two ends. As processed by the authors: Scientists estimated how many nucleated cells there were by amplifying reference gene primers. Repertoires were generated with immunoSEQ multiplex PCR, while TCRdb's copy carries only in-frame clones and drops some. V, J and clone size derive from that table, while D and trimming were established from the DNA sequence. The sample lists roughly 290,000 clones, around 82% occurring once. The chain joins TRBV27 to TRBJ1-3; TRBD1 is a possible D gene (6 bases). The receptor was isolated from a human donor with COVID-19, enrolled during active disease. The donor label of this sample is uncertain. The sequencing input was peripheral blood. The CDR3 is CASSFDRPSSGNTIYF. As DNA, the CDR3 is TGTGCCAGCAGTTTTGACAGGCCGAGCTCTGGAAACACCATATATTTT.